This TCR beta chain was captured by sequencing in a study of T cell clonotyping in hematopoietic cell transplantation. Assay used: immunoSEQ multiplex PCR; TCRdb lists only in-frame clones, some missing. The table records 27,000 or so clones, around 95% of them present only once. Study-wide findings and caveats: Graft donor and pretransplant recipient Inverse Simpson Index values predicted broader posttransplant TCR diversity. At the given depth, recipient repertoires were over 95% de novo clonotypes. After transplant, recipient diversity fell while pathologically expanded clonotypes grew through day 180. Without cell sorting, CD4 versus CD8 contributions remain unresolved.

In regard to this clone: Its matching antigen is unknown.

Trimming pared 8 bases from V and 6 bases from J, leaving 14 bases between. The CDR3 extends over 13 amino acids. The sequenced sample consisted of peripheral blood mononuclear cells. The sequence was obtained from a middle-aged man in good health. Some clones in this sample may be carry-over from other donors' samples. This chain uses TRBV6-7 with TRBJ2-1; D not certain. TRBV6-7 counts as an open reading frame of uncertain function. This CDR3 reads CASFPQGCNEQFF. The CDR3 DNA follows: TGTGCCAGCTTTCCCCAAGGGTGCAATGAGCAGTTCTTC.